The clone carrying this T cell receptor beta chain was recorded a few times. The data are from a study of beta chain features in type 1 diabetes. CDR3 size: 16 residues. V was cut by 1 base and J by 3 bases, with 16 bases left in between. Looked up from germline, CDR1 is SEHNR and CDR2 is FQNEAQ (reference sequence). The sequenced template was cDNA made from the entire isolated RNA. Assay used: immunoSEQ multiplex PCR; TCRdb lists only in-frame clones, some missing. Among roughly 14,000 clones listed, less than 45% were seen once. J is TRBJ2-7 and V is TRBV7-9, with D perhaps matching TRBD1 (6 bases). The clonotype originates from a woman aged 40 to 55 in good health. Sequencing was performed on stem cell memory CD4+ T cells from blood. CDR3 sequence reads: CASSLVRAAGVYEQYF. The CDR3 bases are TGTGCCAGCAGCTTAGTAAGGGCGGCAGGGGTCTACGAGCAGTACTTC.